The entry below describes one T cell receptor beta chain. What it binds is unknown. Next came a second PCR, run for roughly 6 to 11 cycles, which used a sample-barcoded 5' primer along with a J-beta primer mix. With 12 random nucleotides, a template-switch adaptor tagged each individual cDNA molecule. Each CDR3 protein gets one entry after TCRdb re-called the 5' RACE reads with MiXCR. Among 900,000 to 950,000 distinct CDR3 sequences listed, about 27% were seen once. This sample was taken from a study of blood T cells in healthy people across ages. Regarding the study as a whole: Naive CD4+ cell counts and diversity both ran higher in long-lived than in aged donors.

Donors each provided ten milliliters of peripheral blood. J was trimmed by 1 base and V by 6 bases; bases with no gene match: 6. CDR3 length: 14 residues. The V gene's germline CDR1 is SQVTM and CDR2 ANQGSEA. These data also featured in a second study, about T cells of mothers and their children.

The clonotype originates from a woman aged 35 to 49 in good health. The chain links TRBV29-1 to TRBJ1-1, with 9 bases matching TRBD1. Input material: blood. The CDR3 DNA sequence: TGCAGCGTGGGACAGGGTAAACGGAACACTGAAGCTTTCTTT. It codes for CSVGQGKRNTEAFF.